The text below deals with one T cell receptor (beta chain). Germline values: CDR1 SGHVT, CDR2 SQSDAQ. Trimming took 5 bases from V and 0 from J, leaving 19 bases between them. The CDR3 spans 17 residues. The entry originates in a study of identical twins. TCRdb reanalysed the 5' RACE reads using MiXCR and keeps one entry per CDR3 protein. This repertoire shows 450,000 or so distinct CDR3 sequences, 14% found once; its top ten account for around 0.48%. The same data also contributed to another study, on yellow fever vaccine responses in identical twins.

The clonotype comes from a woman in her late teens or twenties in good health. The sample was CD4+ T cells sorted from blood. The chain combines TRBV7-4 with TRBJ1-1; no reliable D call. CDR3 loop: CASSLKAPSSMNTEAFF. The CDR3 DNA reads TGTGCCAGCAGCCTGAAGGCCCCAAGTTCCATGAACACTGAAGCTTTCTTT.